The rows below give T cell receptor beta chains drawn from one sample of a study of T-cell memory formation after mild COVID-19. TCRdb processed the 5' RACE reads anew with MiXCR; each CDR3 protein has one entry. The data contain hundreds of thousands of distinct CDR3 sequences, about 20% of them singletons. Sequenced: PBMCs or a T cell subset sorted from them (not recorded which). The receptors stem from an adult woman who had mild COVID-19 (a few samples of this study predate the infection). Cell type and time point are not known. The CDR3 runs from the conserved cysteine through the conserved F or W. The order of the fields is clone size, J gene, D gene, V gene, CDR3 DNA, CDR3 protein. A D gene is named only where the DNA matches it firmly. The size of a clone is reported for some rows only, either as once, few or many, or as a class for expanded clones.

few TRBJ2-7 NA TRBV4-3 TGCGCCAGCAGCCAAGGGGTGGGCTACGAGCAGTACTTC CASSQGVGYEQYF
NA TRBJ2-1 NA TRBV11-2 TGTGCCAGCAGCTCTTGGGATGAGGGGCATGGTGAGCAGTTCTTC CASSSWDEGHGEQFF
few TRBJ1-1 TRBD1 TRBV3-1 TGTGCCAGCAGCCAAGCAGGGGGAGGTGAAGCTTTCTTT CASSQAGGGEAFF
NA TRBJ2-7 NA TRBV5-5 TGTGCCAGCAGCTTCCGGACTAACTCCTACGAGCAGTACTTC CASSFRTNSYEQYF
few TRBJ2-1 TRBD2 TRBV18 TGTGCCAGCTCACCACCGGGATTAGCGGGGGGACCCCTCAATGAGCAGTTCTTC CASSPPGLAGGPLNEQFF
NA TRBJ2-7 NA TRBV4-1 TGCGCCAGCAGCCGAACGGGGCTTGTCAGTTACGAGCAGTACTTC CASSRTGLVSYEQYF
few TRBJ2-1 TRBD2 TRBV7-9 TGTGCCAGCAGCTTATCCCTAGCGGGAGGGCTCAATGAGCAGTTCTTC CASSLSLAGGLNEQFF
few TRBJ2-7 TRBD1 TRBV7-9 TGTGCCAGCAGCGCCCCCCGGACAGGGGGCGTGATATACGAGCAGTACTTC CASSAPRTGGVIYEQYF
many TRBJ1-4 NA TRBV5-1 TGCGCCAGCAGCTTGTCCGCGGCAGTGAACGAAAAACTGTTTTTT CASSLSAAVNEKLFF
NA TRBJ2-7 NA TRBV4-1 TGCGCCAGCAGCCAACCCGACGGGGAGGTCGAGGAGCAGTACTTC CASSQPDGEVEEQYF
few TRBJ2-7 NA TRBV30 TGTGCCTGGAGTCCACTCAGGGTTTCCCCTTACGAGCAGTACTTC CAWSPLRVSPYEQYF
NA TRBJ2-3 NA TRBV7-6 TGTGCCAGCAGCTTTACAGGGACGCGTGGCACAGATACGCAGTATTTT CASSFTGTRGTDTQYF
NA TRBJ2-5 TRBD2 TRBV7-2 TGTGCCAGCAGCAGGGGACTAGCGGGATCCGAGACCCAGTACTTC CASSRGLAGSETQYF
NA TRBJ1-5 NA TRBV15 TGTGCCACCAGCATGGGTATTCTATCCTGGCCCCAGCATTTT CATSMGILSWPQHF
many TRBJ2-5 TRBD1 TRBV24-1 TGTGCCACCAGTGATGCCGGCAGGGGGCAACAAGAGACCCAGTACTTC CATSDAGRGQQETQYF
NA TRBJ2-7 NA TRBV6-5 TGTGCCAGCAGTTATTATAGGGCGGGGAGCTCCTACGAGCAGTACTTC CASSYYRAGSSYEQYF
NA TRBJ1-5 NA TRBV3-1 TGTGCCAGCAGCCAAGAAGGTTTGGGGGATCAGCCCCAGCATTTT CASSQEGLGDQPQHF
NA TRBJ2-1 TRBD2 TRBV9 TGTGCCAGCAGCGTGGGGACTAACAAACCGTTCTTC CASSVGTNKPFF
few TRBJ2-7 TRBD2 TRBV7-9 TGTGCCAGCAGCCCAGTACTAGCGGACTGGGAGCAGTACTTC CASSPVLADWEQYF
few TRBJ2-7 NA TRBV5-1 TGCGCCAGCAGCTTGTCCGGGACAACCTACGAGCAGTACTTC CASSLSGTTYEQYF
NA TRBJ2-3 NA TRBV19 TGTGCCAGTAGGGCGGGACGGAACACAGATACGCAGTATTTT CASRAGRNTDTQYF
NA TRBJ2-1 TRBD2 TRBV5-1 TGCGCCAGCAGCTTCTCTAGCGGGGGGCCGTACAATGAGCAGTTCTTC CASSFSSGGPYNEQFF
few TRBJ2-7 NA TRBV29-1 TGCAGCGTTGTCGACTCGGGTAAGAGCTCCTACGAGCAGTACTTC CSVVDSGKSSYEQYF
NA TRBJ2-5 NA TRBV11-2 TGTGCCAGCAGCTTAGGGTTCGCGGTCTCGTACCAAGAGACCCAGTACTTC CASSLGFAVSYQETQYF
few TRBJ2-2 NA TRBV7-9 TGTGCCAGTGGGCCCCCCGGGGAGCTGTTTTTT CASGPPGELFF
NA TRBJ2-2 TRBD2 TRBV19 TGTGCCAGTAGAACACCGGGACTAGCGGCGAACACCGGGGAGCTGTTTTTT CASRTPGLAANTGELFF
few TRBJ2-3 NA TRBV7-9 TGTGCCAGCAGCCCCTTCCCGGGGCCGTCATTGGCAGATACGCAGTATTTT CASSPFPGPSLADTQYF
NA TRBJ2-1 TRBD2 TRBV27 TGTGCCAGCAGTTTTCGTTCTAATTCCGGGACTAGCGCCTTC CASSFRSNSGTSAF
few TRBJ2-5 NA TRBV5-1 TGCGCCAGCAGCTTTATCGGGGCCCTGGAGACCCAGTACTTC CASSFIGALETQYF
NA TRBJ2-1 NA TRBV5-4 TGTGCCAGCAGCTTGGGGGGACCCACCTATGAGCAGTTCTTC CASSLGGPTYEQFF
few TRBJ2-1 TRBD2 TRBV7-9 TGTGCCAGCAGCTCAGGACTAGCGGGAGTAGGACCCTACAATGAGCAGTTCTTC CASSSGLAGVGPYNEQFF
NA TRBJ1-5 NA TRBV4-3 TGCGCCAGCAGCCAAGATCAGGGGAGTCTTCAGCCCCAGCATTTT CASSQDQGSLQPQHF
few TRBJ2-7 TRBD1 TRBV29-1 TGCAGCGTTGGAAAACCCTCCCAAACCGGGACAGAATACGAGCAGTACTTC CSVGKPSQTGTEYEQYF
many TRBJ2-3 NA TRBV18 TGTGCCAGCTCACCGAGCTCTCTGGGTGATACGCAGTATTTT CASSPSSLGDTQYF
NA TRBJ2-4 NA TRBV29-1 TGCAGCGCTATAGCTTGGGGTAGCCAAAACATTCAGTACTTC CSAIAWGSQNIQYF
few TRBJ2-7 NA TRBV5-4 TGTGCCAGCAGCTTACGACCTGGGCCCTACGAGCAGTACTTC CASSLRPGPYEQYF
NA TRBJ2-1 TRBD1 TRBV10-2 TGCGCCAGCATCCTGGACAGGGGGCGTCTAGCGGGACCCAATGAGCAGTTCTTC CASILDRGRLAGPNEQFF